The TCR beta chain described here comes from a study of blood T cell repertoires in COVID-19. Across the study: T cells, B-cell-depleted T cells, or PBMCs supplied cDNA or gDNA.

This clone has a single count. The sample carries other DNA sequences with the same CDR3. In germline, CDR1 is SGHRS, CDR2 YFSETQ. Losses at the gene ends were 4 bases for V and 4 bases for J; bases not matched to a gene: 4. This CDR3 region has 14 residues. In the authors' methods: Reference gene primer amplification gave nucleated cell count estimates. The table came from immunoSEQ multiplex PCR; TCRdb's copy has only in-frame clones and leaves some out. D and trimming come from the DNA, and the V and J calls and clone size come from that table. The profile shows 350,000 or so clones, around 89% of them singletons.

The TCR originated in a woman aged 25 to 39 with COVID-19, enrolled during active disease. Sequenced: peripheral blood. The rearrangement uses TRBV5-1 and TRBJ1-1; 10 bases align to TRBD1. Written as DNA, the CDR3 is TGCGCCAGCAGCCCCGGACAGGGGGGCACTGAAGCTTTCTTT. Protein product: CASSPGQGGTEAFF.